A single sample is the source of the 14 T cell receptor beta chains below, sequenced in a study of technical replicates of blood from a handful of donors. Generated by immunoSEQ multiplex PCR, the TCRdb table keeps only in-frame clones and is missing some. The sample comprises more than 80,000 clones, 95% of which are singletons, and more than 0.3% rests with the top ten. Material for sequencing was T cells isolated from PBMCs. These receptors originate from a human donor in good health.

V gene TRBV5-8 combines with J gene TRBJ2-3; 7 nucleotides agree with TRBD1. This CDR3 comprises 13 residues. Germline V CDR1 and CDR2: SGHTS, YDEGEE. The V gene end was trimmed by 9 bases and the J gene end by 1 base; junction bases not matched to a gene: 5. The CDR3 sequence is CANRDRGTDTQYF. CDR3 DNA sequence: TGTGCCAACAGGGACAGAGGCACAGATACGCAGTATTTT. The full variable domain, in which reference TRBV5-8 and TRBJ2-3 provide the parts outside the CDR3, is EAGVTQSPTHLIKTRGQQATLRCSPISGHTSVYWYQQALGLGLQFLLWYDEGEERNRGNFPPRFSGRQFPNYSSELNVNALELEDSALYLCANRDRGTDTQYFGPGTRLTVL.

This chain connects TRBV6-4 to TRBJ2-2, with D maybe TRBD1 (5 bases). Looked up from germline, CDR1 is MRHNA and CDR2 is SNTAGT. The CDR3 length is 15 residues. V was cut by 3 bases and J by 0 bases, with 8 bases left in between. The CDR3 reads CASSEQTANTGELFF. CDR3 nucleotide sequence: TGTGCCAGCAGTGAACAGACAGCGAACACCGGGGAGCTGTTTTTT.

This sequence joins TRBV5-1 and TRBJ2-3; 14 bases agree with TRBD2. The CDR3 loop spans 17 amino acids. J was trimmed by 5 bases and V by 0 bases; bases with no gene match: 5. Germline-derived CDR1 and CDR2 are SGHRS and YFSETQ. This CDR3 is CASSLGLAGGDRDTQYF. The CDR3, as DNA: TGCGCCAGCAGCTTGGGACTAGCGGGAGGGGACAGAGATACGCAGTATTTT.

The genes are TRBV5-4 and TRBJ2-3, with D possibly TRBD1 on 6 matching bases. There are 14 residues in the CDR3. The V gene lost 3 bases and the J gene lost 3 bases, with 11 bases spanning the gap. CDR1 and CDR2 (germline): SGHNT, YYREEE (reference sequence). The CDR3 spells CASSSQGTTDTQYF. In nucleotides, the CDR3 is TGTGCCAGCAGCTCACAGGGTACGACAGATACGCAGTATTTT.

This chain joins TRBV28 and TRBJ1-5, with 7 bases fitting TRBD1. Trimming took 3 bases from V and 4 from J; bases not matched to a gene: 3. The CDR3 contains 14 residues. Germline values: CDR1 MDHEN, CDR2 SYDVKM. CDR3 sequence (DNA): TGTGCCAGCAGTTTTGCGACAGGGAATCAGCCCCAGCATTTT. Its protein product is CASSFATGNQPQHF.

The chain uses TRBV19 and TRBJ2-3; 9 nucleotides align to TRBD2. The germline V gene encodes CDR1 LNHDA and CDR2 SQIVND (reference sequence). This CDR3 has 16 amino acids. V gave up 5 bases and J gave up 3 bases; unmatched junction bases: 9. CDR3 DNA: TGTGCCAGTAGTGCCCTGACTAGCGGAGAAACAGATACGCAGTATTTT. Translated: CASSALTSGETDTQYF.

The chain uses TRBV7-2 and TRBJ2-7; 12 bases are a match to TRBD2. V lost 3 bases and J lost 3; bases outside the gene matches: 3. The CDR3 is 15 residues long. CDR1 and CDR2 (germline): SGHTA, FQGNSA. The chain's CDR3 is CASSLRTSGNYEQYF. The CDR3 coding sequence is TGTGCCAGCAGCTTGCGGACTAGCGGGAACTACGAGCAGTACTTC.

The V and J genes are TRBV9 and TRBJ2-7; 7 bases are a match to TRBD2. V lost 5 bases and J lost 7; bases outside the gene matches: 15. Germline values: CDR1 SGDLS, CDR2 YYNGEE. CDR3 length equals 15 residues. The CDR3 protein is CASSANMAGVSEQYF. CDR3 nucleotides: TGTGCCAGCAGTGCCAATATGGCGGGAGTTAGTGAGCAGTACTTC.

The chain combines TRBV5-3 with TRBJ1-5; D unclear. TRBV5-3 belongs to the ORF category, with a function that is uncertain. This CDR3 has 14 amino acids. V was pared by 4 bases and J by 0 bases, with 8 bases between. CDR3 sequence (DNA): TGTGCCAGAAGCATGACATTTAGCAATCAGCCCCAGCATTTT. This translates into CARSMTFSNQPQHF.

The chain employs TRBV9 and TRBJ2-1; possible D gene TRBD2, 5 bases. The germline CDR1 and CDR2 sequences are SGDLS and YYNGEE. This CDR3 has 14 residues. V dropped 1 base and J dropped 4 bases, with 9 bases sitting between them. The CDR3 reads CASSVYSDYNEQFF. CDR3 bases: TGTGCCAGCAGCGTATATAGCGATTACAATGAGCAGTTCTTC.

CDR3 in amino acids: CSVEVQGWNIQYF. In nucleotides, the CDR3 is TGCAGCGTTGAAGTTCAGGGTTGGAACATTCAGTACTTC. V gene TRBV29-1 combines with J gene TRBJ2-4; possible D gene TRBD1, 5 bases. Germline V lookup: CDR1 SQVTM, CDR2 ANQGSEA. The CDR3 has 13 amino acids. The V and J ends lost 1 base and 7 bases respectively, with 11 bases between them.

The chain has TRBV25-1 and TRBJ2-7, with 7 bases fitting TRBD1. V trimming: 2 bases; J trimming: 6 bases; junction bases outside the gene matches: 10. Germline CDR1 reads MGHDK; CDR2 reads SYGVNS. The CDR3 runs to 15 residues. The CDR3 spells CASSERDSLIGEQYF. The CDR3 region has the DNA TGTGCCAGCAGTGAAAGGGACAGTCTAATCGGCGAGCAGTACTTC.

The chain uses TRBV2 and TRBJ1-2; 8 bases fit TRBD1. V shed 7 bases and J 3 bases; nucleotides not matched to a gene: 16. The CDR3 is 17 amino acids. Looked up from germline, CDR1 is SNHLY and CDR2 is FYNNEI. DNA for the CDR3: TGTGCCAGCAAATCAAACCAAGGTCAGGGGGCATACTATGGCTACACCTTC. Its translation is CASKSNQGQGAYYGYTF.

V and J are TRBV11-2 and TRBJ2-7; D call uncertain. The CDR3 totals 12 residues. Per germline, CDR1 SGHAT and CDR2 FQNNGV. Trimming left V 3 bases short and J 3 bases short, with 6 bases between. The CDR3 DNA reads as TGTGCCAGCAGCTTGGCGGACTACGAGCAGTACTTC. Translating gives CASSLADYEQYF.